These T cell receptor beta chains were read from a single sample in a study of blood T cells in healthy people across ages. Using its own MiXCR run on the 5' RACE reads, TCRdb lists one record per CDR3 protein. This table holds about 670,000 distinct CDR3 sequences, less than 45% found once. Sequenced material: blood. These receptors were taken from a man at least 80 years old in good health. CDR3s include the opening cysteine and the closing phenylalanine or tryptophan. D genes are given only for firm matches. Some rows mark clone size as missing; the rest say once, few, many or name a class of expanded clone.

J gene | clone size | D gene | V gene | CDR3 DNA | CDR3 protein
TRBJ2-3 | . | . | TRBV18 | TGTGCCAGCTCACCACGAAGCGGCCCATATACGCAGTATTTT | CASSPRSGPYTQYF
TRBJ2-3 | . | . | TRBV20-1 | TGCAGTGCTAGAGGGACTCCACTAAGTACGCAGTATTTT | CSARGTPLSTQYF
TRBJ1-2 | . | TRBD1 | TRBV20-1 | TGCAGTGCAACTAGGGACAGAGACTATGGCTACACCTTC | CSATRDRDYGYTF
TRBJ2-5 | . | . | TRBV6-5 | TGTGCCAGCAGTACCCGAGGCCAAGAGACCCAGTACTTC | CASSTRGQETQYF
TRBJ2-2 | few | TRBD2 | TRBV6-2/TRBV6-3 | TGTGCCAGCAGTACCGTAGCGGGAGGGGCCGGGGAGCTGTTTTTT | CASSTVAGGAGELFF
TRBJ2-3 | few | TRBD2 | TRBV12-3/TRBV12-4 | TGTGCCAGCAGTTTATGGTCTAGCGGGGGGCAGCCAGATACGCAGTATTTT | CASSLWSSGGQPDTQYF
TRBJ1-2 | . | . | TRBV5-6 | TGTGCCAGCAGCTTGGCTAGGCGGACTAACTATGGCTACACCTTC | CASSLARRTNYGYTF
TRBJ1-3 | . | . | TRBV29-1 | TGCAGCGTTGCCTCTAGATACTCTGGAAACACCATATATTTT | CSVASRYSGNTIYF
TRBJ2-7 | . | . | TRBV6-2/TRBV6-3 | TGTGCCAGCAGTTACTCGATATCTATATCCTACGAGCAGTACTTC | CASSYSISISYEQYF
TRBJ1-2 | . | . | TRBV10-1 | TGCGCCAGCAGTTCCAGGGAGAACTATGGCTACACCTTC | CASSSRENYGYTF
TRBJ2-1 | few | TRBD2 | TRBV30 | TGTGCCTGGAGTATGGCTAGCGGGACAAGAGACAATGAGCAGTTCTTC | CAWSMASGTRDNEQFF
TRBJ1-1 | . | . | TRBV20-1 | TGCAGTGCTAGTTCGGGGAAGGGGACTGAAGCTTTCTTT | CSASSGKGTEAFF
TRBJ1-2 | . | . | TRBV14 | TGTGCCAGCAGCCAAGGGAACACAGGGTGGGAAGGCTACACCTTC | CASSQGNTGWEGYTF
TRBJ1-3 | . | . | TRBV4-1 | TGCGCCAGCAGTCCTTCGGGGACCTCTGGAAACACCATATATTTT | CASSPSGTSGNTIYF
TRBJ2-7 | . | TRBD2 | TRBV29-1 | TGCAGCGTTGCGGGGGGACTGTATGGCTACGAGCAGTACTTC | CSVAGGLYGYEQYF
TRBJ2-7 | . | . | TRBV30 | TGTGCCTGGATCCCAATAGGAGGGGGTTACGAGCAGTACTTC | CAWIPIGGGYEQYF
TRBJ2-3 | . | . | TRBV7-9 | TGTGCCAGCAGTCGCGCTGCCGCAGATACGCAGTATTTT | CASSRAAADTQYF
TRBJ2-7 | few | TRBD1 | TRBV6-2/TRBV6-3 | TGTGCCAGCAGTCCTCCGGGACAGAGATCCTACGAGCAGTACTTC | CASSPPGQRSYEQYF
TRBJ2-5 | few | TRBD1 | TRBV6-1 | TGTGCCAGCAGGGACAGGGTTGTAACTGAACGAGAGACCCAGTACTTC | CASRDRVVTERETQYF
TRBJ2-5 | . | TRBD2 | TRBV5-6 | TGTGCCAGCAGCGGATGGACTAGCGGAATTGGGGGTAGAGAGACCCAGTACTTC | CASSGWTSGIGGRETQYF
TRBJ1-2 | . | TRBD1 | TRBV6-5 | TGTGCCAGCAGCCAAGACAGGGTCTATGGCTACACCTTC | CASSQDRVYGYTF
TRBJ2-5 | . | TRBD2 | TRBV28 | TGTGCCAGCAGAAGACTAGCGGATACACAAGAGACCCAGTACTTC | CASRRLADTQETQYF
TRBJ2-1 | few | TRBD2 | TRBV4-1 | TGCGCCAGCAGCCTCACCGAGCGGGAGCGATTCGATGAGCAGTTCTTC | CASSLTERERFDEQFF
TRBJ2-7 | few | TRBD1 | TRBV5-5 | TGTGCCAGCAGCTTACAGGGGCTTAGCTCCTACGAGCAGTACTTC | CASSLQGLSSYEQYF
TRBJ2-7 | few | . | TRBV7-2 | TGTGCCAGCAGCTACCCGACTAGCTACGAGCAGTACTTC | CASSYPTSYEQYF
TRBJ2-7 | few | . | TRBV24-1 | TGTGCCACCAGTGATACCAGAAGCTCCTACGAGCAGTACTTC | CATSDTRSSYEQYF
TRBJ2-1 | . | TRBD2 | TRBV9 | TGTGCCAGCAGCGTGGAACAAGCGGGAACCTACAATGAGCAGTTCTTC | CASSVEQAGTYNEQFF
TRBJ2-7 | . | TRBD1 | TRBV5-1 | TGCGCCAGCAGCTTGGTTTCGCAGGGGGCGGCTTACGAGCAGTACTTC | CASSLVSQGAAYEQYF
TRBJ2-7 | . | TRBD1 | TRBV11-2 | TGTGCCAGCAGCTCCCGGACAGGGCGGGACGAGCAGTACTTC | CASSSRTGRDEQYF
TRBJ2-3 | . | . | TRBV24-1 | TGTACCACCAGTGCCCGGACCACCGGGCCCGATACGCAGTATTTT | CTTSARTTGPDTQYF
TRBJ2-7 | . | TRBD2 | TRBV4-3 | TGCGCCAGCAGCCAATCAGGACTAGCGGGGTACGAGCAGTACTTC | CASSQSGLAGYEQYF
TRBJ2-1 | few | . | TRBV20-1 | TGCAGTGCTAGAGATCTCCAGGGGGGGGCTGGCAATGAGCAGTTCTTC | CSARDLQGGAGNEQFF
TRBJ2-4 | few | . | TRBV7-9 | TGTGCCAGCAGCAGCACTTTGGCGGGTTACAAAAACATTCAGTACTTC | CASSSTLAGYKNIQYF
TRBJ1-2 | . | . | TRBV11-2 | TGTGCCAGCAGCTTAGGCAGTGTAGGCTACACCTTC | CASSLGSVGYTF
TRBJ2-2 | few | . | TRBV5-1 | TGCGCCAGCAAGCGGGACACCGGGGAGCTGTTTTTT | CASKRDTGELFF
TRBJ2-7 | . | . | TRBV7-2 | TGTGCCAGCAGCCAATCGGGCGCCTACGAGCAGTACTTC | CASSQSGAYEQYF
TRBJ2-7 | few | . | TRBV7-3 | TGTGCCAGCAGCTTAGGCGCCCAGCGGGACACCTACGAGCAGTACTTC | CASSLGAQRDTYEQYF
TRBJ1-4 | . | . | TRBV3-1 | TGTGCCAGCTCCGGATTTGGGCAGTCTAATGAAAAACTGTTTTTT | CASSGFGQSNEKLFF
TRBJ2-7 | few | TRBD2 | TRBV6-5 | TGTGCCAGCAGTTCTAGACTAGCGGGGCCCTACGAGCAGTACTTC | CASSSRLAGPYEQYF
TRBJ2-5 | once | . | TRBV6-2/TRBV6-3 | TGTGCCAGCAGTTACCCCGAAGCCGACTCCCCATTCCAAGAGACCCAGTACTTC | CASSYPEADSPFQETQYF
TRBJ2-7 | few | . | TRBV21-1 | TGTGCCAGCAGGGGGGGAGGCGACGAGCAGTACTTC | CASRGGGDEQYF